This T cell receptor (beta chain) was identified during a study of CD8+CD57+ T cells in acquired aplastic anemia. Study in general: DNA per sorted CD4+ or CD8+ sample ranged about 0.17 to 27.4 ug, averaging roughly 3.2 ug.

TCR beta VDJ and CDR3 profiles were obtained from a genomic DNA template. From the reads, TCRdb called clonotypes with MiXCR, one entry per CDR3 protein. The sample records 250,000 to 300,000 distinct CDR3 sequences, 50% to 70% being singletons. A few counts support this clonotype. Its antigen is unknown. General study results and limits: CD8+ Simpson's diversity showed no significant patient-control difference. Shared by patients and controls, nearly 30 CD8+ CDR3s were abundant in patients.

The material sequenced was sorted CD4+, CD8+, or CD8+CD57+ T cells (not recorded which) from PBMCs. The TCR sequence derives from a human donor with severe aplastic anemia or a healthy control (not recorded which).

The CDR3 here is CASEGQANNNSPLHF. The CDR3 DNA follows: TGTGCCAGCGAAGGACAGGCGAACAATAATTCACCCCTCCACTTT. J is TRBJ1-6 and V is TRBV2, with 7 bases identical to TRBD1. CDR3 length equals 15 residues. Germline CDR1 and CDR2: SNHLY and FYNNEI. V shed 8 bases, J shed 5 bases, and the junction held 9 bases outside the gene matches.